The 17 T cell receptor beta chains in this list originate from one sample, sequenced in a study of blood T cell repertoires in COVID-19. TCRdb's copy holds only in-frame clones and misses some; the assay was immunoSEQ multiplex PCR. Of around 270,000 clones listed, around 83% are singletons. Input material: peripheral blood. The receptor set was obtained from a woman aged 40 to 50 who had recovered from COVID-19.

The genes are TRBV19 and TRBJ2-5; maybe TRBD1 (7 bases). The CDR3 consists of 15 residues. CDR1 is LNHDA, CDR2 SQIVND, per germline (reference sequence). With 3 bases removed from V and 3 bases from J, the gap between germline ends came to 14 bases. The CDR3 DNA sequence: TGTGCCAGTAGTATGTACGCAGGGGGGAAAGAGACCCAGTACTTC. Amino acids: CASSMYAGGKETQYF. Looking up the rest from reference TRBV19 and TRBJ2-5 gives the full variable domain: DGGITQSPKYLFRKEGQNVTLSCEQNLNHDAMYWYRQDPGQGLRLIYYSQIVNDFQKGDIAEGYSVSREKKESFPLTVTSAQKNPTAFYLCASSMYAGGKETQYFGPGTRLLVL.

CDR3 loop: CATRTGDEQYF. The CDR3 DNA reads TGTGCCACGCGGACAGGGGACGAGCAGTACTTC. The rearrangement uses TRBV6-6 and TRBJ2-7; 9 bases match TRBD1. This CDR3 contains 11 residues. The ends lost 10 bases at V and 5 bases at J; junction bases unmatched: 3. Per the germline V gene, CDR1 is MNHNY and CDR2 is SVGAGI (reference sequence).

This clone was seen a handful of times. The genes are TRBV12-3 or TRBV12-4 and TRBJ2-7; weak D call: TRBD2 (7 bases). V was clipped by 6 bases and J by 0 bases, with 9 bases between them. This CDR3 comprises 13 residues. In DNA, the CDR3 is TGTGCCAGCAGAAGGGGGGGCTCCTACGAGCAGTACTTC. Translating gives CASRRGGSYEQYF.

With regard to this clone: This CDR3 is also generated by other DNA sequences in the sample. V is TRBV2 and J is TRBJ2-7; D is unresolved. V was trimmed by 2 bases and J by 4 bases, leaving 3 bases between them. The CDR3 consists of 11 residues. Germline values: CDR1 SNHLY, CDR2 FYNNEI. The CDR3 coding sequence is TGTGCCAGCAGTGAACATTACGAGCAGTACTTC. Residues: CASSEHYEQYF.

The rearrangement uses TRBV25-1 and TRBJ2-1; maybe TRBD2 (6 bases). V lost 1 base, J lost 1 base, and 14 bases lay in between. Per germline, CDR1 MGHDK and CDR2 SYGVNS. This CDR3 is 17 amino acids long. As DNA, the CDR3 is TGTGCCAGCAGTGAATTCCGGGGGACTTCATCCTACAATGAGCAGTTCTTC. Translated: CASSEFRGTSSYNEQFF.

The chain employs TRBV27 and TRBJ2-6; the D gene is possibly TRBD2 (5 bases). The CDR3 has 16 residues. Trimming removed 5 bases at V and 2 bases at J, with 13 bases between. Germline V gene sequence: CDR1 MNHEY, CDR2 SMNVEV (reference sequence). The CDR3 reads CASSITLGAGANVLTF. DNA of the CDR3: TGTGCCAGCAGTATCACGTTGGGAGCTGGGGCCAACGTCCTGACTTTC.

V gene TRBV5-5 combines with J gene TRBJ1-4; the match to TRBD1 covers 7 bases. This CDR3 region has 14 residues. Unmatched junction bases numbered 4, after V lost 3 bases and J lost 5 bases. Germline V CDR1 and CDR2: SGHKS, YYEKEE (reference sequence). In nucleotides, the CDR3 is TGTGCCAGCAGCTGGACAGGAGCGAATGAAAAACTGTTTTTT. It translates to CASSWTGANEKLFF.

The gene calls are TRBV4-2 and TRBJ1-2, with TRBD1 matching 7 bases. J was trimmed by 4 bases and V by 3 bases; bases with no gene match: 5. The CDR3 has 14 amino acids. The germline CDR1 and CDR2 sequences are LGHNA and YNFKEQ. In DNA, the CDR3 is TGTGCCAGCAGCCATTCGGGACAGCTCTATGGCTACACCTTC. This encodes CASSHSGQLYGYTF.

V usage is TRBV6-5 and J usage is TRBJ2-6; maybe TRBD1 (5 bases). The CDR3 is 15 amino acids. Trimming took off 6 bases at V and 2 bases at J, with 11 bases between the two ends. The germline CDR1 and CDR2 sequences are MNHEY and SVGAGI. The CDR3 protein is CASRGRRAGANVLTF. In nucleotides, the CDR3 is TGTGCCAGCAGGGGGCGCAGGGCTGGGGCCAACGTCCTGACTTTC.

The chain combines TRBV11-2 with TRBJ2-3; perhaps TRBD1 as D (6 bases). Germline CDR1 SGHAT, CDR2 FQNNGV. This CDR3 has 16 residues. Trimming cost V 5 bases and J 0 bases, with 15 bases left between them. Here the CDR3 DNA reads TGTGCCAGCAGCCCAGGGGCCAGTCCGAGCACAGATACGCAGTATTTT. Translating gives CASSPGASPSTDTQYF. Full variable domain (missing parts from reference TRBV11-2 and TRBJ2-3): EAGVAQSPRYKIIEKRQSVAFWCNPISGHATLYWYQQILGQGPKLLIQFQNNGVVDDSQLPKDRFSAERLKGVDSTLKIQPAKLEDSAVYLCASSPGASPSTDTQYFGPGTRLTVL.

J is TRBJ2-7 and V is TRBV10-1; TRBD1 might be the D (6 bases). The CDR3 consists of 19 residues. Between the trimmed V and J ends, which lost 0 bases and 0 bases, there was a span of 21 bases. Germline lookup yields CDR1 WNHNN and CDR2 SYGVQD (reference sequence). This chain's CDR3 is CASSESGKWGTPDSYEQYF. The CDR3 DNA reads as TGCGCCAGCAGTGAGTCGGGGAAGTGGGGGACACCGGACTCCTACGAGCAGTACTTC.

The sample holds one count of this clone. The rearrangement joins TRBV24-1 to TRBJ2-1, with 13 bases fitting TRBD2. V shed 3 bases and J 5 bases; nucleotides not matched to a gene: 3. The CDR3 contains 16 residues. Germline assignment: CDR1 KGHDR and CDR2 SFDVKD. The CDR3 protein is CATSDAGTSGDNEQFF. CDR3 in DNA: TGTGCCACCAGTGATGCCGGGACTAGCGGGGACAATGAGCAGTTCTTC.

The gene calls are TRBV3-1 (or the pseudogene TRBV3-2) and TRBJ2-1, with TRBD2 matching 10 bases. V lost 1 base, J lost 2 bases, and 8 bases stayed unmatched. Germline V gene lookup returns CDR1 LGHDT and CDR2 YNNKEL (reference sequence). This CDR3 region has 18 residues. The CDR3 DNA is TGTGCCAGCAGCCAAGTTCCTAGCGGGGGCGGACCCTACAATGAGCAGTTCTTC. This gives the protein CASSQVPSGGGPYNEQFF.

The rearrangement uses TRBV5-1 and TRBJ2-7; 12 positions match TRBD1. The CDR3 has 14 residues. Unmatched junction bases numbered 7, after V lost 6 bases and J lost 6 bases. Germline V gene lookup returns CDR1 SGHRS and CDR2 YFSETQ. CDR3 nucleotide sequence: TGCGCCAGCATACCGGGACAGGGGGCTGGCGAGCAGTACTTC. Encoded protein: CASIPGQGAGEQYF.

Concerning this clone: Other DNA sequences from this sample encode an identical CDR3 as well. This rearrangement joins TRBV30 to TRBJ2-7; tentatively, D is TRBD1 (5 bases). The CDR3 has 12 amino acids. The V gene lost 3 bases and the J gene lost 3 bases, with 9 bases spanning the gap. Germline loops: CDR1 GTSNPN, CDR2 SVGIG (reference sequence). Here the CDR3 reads CAWRLTDYEQYF. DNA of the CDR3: TGTGCCTGGAGGCTGACAGACTACGAGCAGTACTTC.

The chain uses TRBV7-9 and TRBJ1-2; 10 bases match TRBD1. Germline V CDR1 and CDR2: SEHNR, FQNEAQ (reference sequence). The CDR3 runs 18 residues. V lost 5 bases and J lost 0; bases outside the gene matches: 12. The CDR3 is CASSTPRTGGKSNYGYTF. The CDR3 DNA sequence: TGTGCCAGCAGCACCCCCAGGACAGGGGGAAAATCTAACTATGGCTACACCTTC.

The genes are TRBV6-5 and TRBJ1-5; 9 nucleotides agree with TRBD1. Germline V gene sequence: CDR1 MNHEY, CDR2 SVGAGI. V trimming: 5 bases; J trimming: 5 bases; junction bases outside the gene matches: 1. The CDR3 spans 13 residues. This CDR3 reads CASSRQGDQPQHF. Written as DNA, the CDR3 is TGTGCCAGCAGTCGACAGGGGGATCAGCCCCAGCATTTT.